The T cell receptor beta chain described here comes from a study of T cell responses to AZD1222 COVID-19 vaccine. Points from the study as a whole: Donors were largely white British and mainly female; clonal diversity was possibly underestimated. Baseline antibody screening turned up just a handful of seropositive AZD1222 recipients. Spike-wide vaccine-associated CD4 TCRs dominated at 160-218 and 743-854.

Measured with immunoSEQ multiplex PCR; TCRdb has only the in-frame clones, and not every one. The sample lists about 120,000 clones, approximately 90% seen once, with 2.4% in the top ten. V lost 0 bases to trimming and J lost 5 bases, with 13 bases between them. Looked up from germline, CDR1 is MNHEY and CDR2 is SMNVEV (reference sequence). The length of the CDR3 is 15 residues. Turning to this clone: No antigen is known for it.

This TCR was sampled from an adult in good health. The sequencing used peripheral blood, collected on day 0 of AZD1222 vaccination. This chain connects TRBV27 to TRBJ1-1, with D possibly matching TRBD1 (6 bases). CDR3 amino acids: CASSLSPGARTEAFF. The CDR3 DNA is TGTGCCAGCAGTTTATCCCCGGGGGCTAGAACTGAAGCTTTCTTT.